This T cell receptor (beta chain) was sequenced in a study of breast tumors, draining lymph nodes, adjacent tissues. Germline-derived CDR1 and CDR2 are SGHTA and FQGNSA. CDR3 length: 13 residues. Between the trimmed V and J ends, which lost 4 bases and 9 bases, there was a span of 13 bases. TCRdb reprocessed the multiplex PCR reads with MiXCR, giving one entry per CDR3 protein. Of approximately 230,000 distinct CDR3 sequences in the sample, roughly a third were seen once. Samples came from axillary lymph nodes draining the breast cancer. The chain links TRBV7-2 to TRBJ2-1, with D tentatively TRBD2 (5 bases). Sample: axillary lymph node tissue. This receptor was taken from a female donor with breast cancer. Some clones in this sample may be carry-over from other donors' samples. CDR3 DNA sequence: TGTGCCAGCAGCTCACCCCCGGGGAGTGAGCAGTTCTTC. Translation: CASSSPPGSEQFF. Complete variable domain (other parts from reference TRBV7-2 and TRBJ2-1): GAGVSQSPSNKVTEKGKDVELRCDPISGHTALYWYRQSLGQGLEFLIYFQGNSAPDKSGLPSDRFSAERTGGSVSTLTIQRTQQEDSAVYLCASSSPPGSEQFFGPGTRLTVL.